The rows below give T cell receptor beta chains drawn from one sample of a study of naive and memory T cell subsets. From the UMI-ligation and nested PCR reads, TCRdb called clonotypes with MiXCR, one entry per CDR3 protein. The profile shows about 140,000 distinct CDR3 sequences, approximately 18% of them singletons. Sequencing was done on a sample of naive CD8+ T cells from blood. Source of these receptors: a human donor in good health. CDR3s include the opening cysteine and the closing phenylalanine or tryptophan. The order of the fields is J gene, clone size, D gene, V gene, CDR3 DNA, CDR3 protein. A D gene is named only where the DNA matches it firmly. Size is omitted from some rows. Given values are once, few, many or a class for expanded clones.

>TRBJ1-1|-|-|TRBV3-1
TGTGCCAGCAGCCGTGGCCACCCCGGGACTGAAGCTTTCTTT
CASSRGHPGTEAFF
>TRBJ2-1|-|-|TRBV6-2/TRBV6-3
TGTGCCAGCAGTTACCCCGGGCAGAGCTCCTACAATGAGCAGTTCTTC
CASSYPGQSSYNEQFF
>TRBJ1-5|few|-|TRBV24-1
TGTGCCACCACTCCAAAAAGTATCCGCCGCAATCAGCCCCAGCATTTT
CATTPKSIRRNQPQHF
>TRBJ2-1|few|-|TRBV6-2/TRBV6-3
TGTGCCAGCAGTTACTCTCGGGCTAGCGTCTACAATGAGCAGTTCTTC
CASSYSRASVYNEQFF
>TRBJ2-3|-|-|TRBV20-1
TGCAGTGCAAGGGAGGGCACAGATACGCAGTATTTT
CSAREGTDTQYF
>TRBJ2-7|few|TRBD1|TRBV4-1
TGCGCCAGCAGCCTCGGACAGGGCCTGTCCTACGAGCAGTACTTC
CASSLGQGLSYEQYF
>TRBJ2-2|-|TRBD1|TRBV6-5
TGTGCCAGCAGTTACGGGGGACAGGGGTTCACCGGGGAGCTGTTTTTT
CASSYGGQGFTGELFF
>TRBJ2-7|few|TRBD1|TRBV29-1
TGCAGCGTTGAGAACGGACAGGCCTACGAGCAGTACTTC
CSVENGQAYEQYF
>TRBJ2-3|few|-|TRBV7-2
TGTGCCAGCAGCTTAGCGCTCAGCGGGTCCCCTCATAGTACGCAGTATTTT
CASSLALSGSPHSTQYF
>TRBJ1-2|many|-|TRBV29-1
TGCAGCGCAACGTCTAACTATGGCTACACCTTC
CSATSNYGYTF
>TRBJ2-7|-|-|TRBV6-5
TGTGCCAGCAGTTACTCAGCAGGGTACTACGAGCAGTACTTC
CASSYSAGYYEQYF
>TRBJ1-1|few|-|TRBV21-1
TGTGCCAGCAGCAAAGTGGTGAACACTGAAGCTTTCTTT
CASSKVVNTEAFF
>TRBJ2-7|-|-|TRBV4-3
TGCGCCAGCAGCCTAGGGCCGGGCCCCAACTACGAGCAGTACTTC
CASSLGPGPNYEQYF
>TRBJ2-3|-|-|TRBV27
TGTGCCAGCAGTTTACCGGGAGCCCCCACAGATACGCAGTATTTT
CASSLPGAPTDTQYF
>TRBJ2-3|-|-|TRBV6-5
TGTGCCAGCAGTCAAGGGATTATGGCAGATACGCAGTATTTT
CASSQGIMADTQYF
>TRBJ2-7|-|-|TRBV2
TGTGCCAGCAGTTTTGAAAGAACCTACGAGCAGTACTTC
CASSFERTYEQYF
>TRBJ2-7|-|-|TRBV20-1
TGCAGTGCTAGAGATCCATTCGGGGACGAGCAGTACTTC
CSARDPFGDEQYF
>TRBJ2-7|few|-|TRBV20-1
TGCAGTGCTAGTAATGTCGCTGAGGAGTACTTC
CSASNVAEEYF
>TRBJ2-7|many|TRBD1|TRBV6-5
TGTGCCAGCAGCCTGGGACAGATCTACGAGCAGTACTTC
CASSLGQIYEQYF
>TRBJ2-1|-|-|TRBV12-3/TRBV12-4
TGTGCCAGCAGTCCACACAACAATGAGCAGTTCTTC
CASSPHNNEQFF
>TRBJ1-3|few|-|TRBV9
TGTGCCAGCAGCGGTTGGGAGAGCTCTGGAAACACCATATATTTT
CASSGWESSGNTIYF
>TRBJ2-1|-|-|TRBV27
TGTGCCAGCACCCAAACGGCAGGGGTTTACAATGAGCAGTTCTTC
CASTQTAGVYNEQFF
>TRBJ2-5|few|TRBD2|TRBV27
TGTGCCAGCAGTTTAATAGGGACTAGCGGGAGTGGAGAGACCCAGTACTTC
CASSLIGTSGSGETQYF
>TRBJ1-1|few|-|TRBV29-1
TGCAGCGGGGGACAGAACACTGAAGCTTTCTTT
CSGGQNTEAFF
>TRBJ2-7|few|-|TRBV7-9
TGTGCCAGCGTCGGGGGGCCCGAGCAGTACTTC
CASVGGPEQYF
>TRBJ2-1|-|-|TRBV4-1
TGCGCCAGCAGCCAAGGCTTAGAGCAGTTCTTC
CASSQGLEQFF
>TRBJ2-4|-|-|TRBV6-1
TGTGCCAGCAGTGAAGTGTTGGGCACCCACTGGGCTAACATTCAGTACTTC
CASSEVLGTHWANIQYF
>TRBJ2-1|few|-|TRBV4-1
TGCGCCAGCAGCAACCCGGGACGGTACAATGAGCAGTTCTTC
CASSNPGRYNEQFF
>TRBJ2-1|few|TRBD2|TRBV7-2
TGTGCCAGCAGCTTAAGGCTTATGTGGGAGGGCTCCTACAATGAGCAGTTCTTC
CASSLRLMWEGSYNEQFF
>TRBJ2-7|few|-|TRBV9
TGTGCCAGCAGCGCGACCGAGATGGGTTACGAGCAGTACTTC
CASSATEMGYEQYF
>TRBJ1-4|-|-|TRBV29-1
TGCAGCGTTGGGGATAATGAAAAACTGTTTTTT
CSVGDNEKLFF
>TRBJ2-7|few|TRBD2|TRBV27
TGTGCCAGCAGTCGGGGTCACTCGGGAGGGAACTACGAGCAGTACTTC
CASSRGHSGGNYEQYF
>TRBJ1-4|few|-|TRBV6-6
TGTGCCAGCAGTTACTTTAAGGGAGGGCTGTTTTTT
CASSYFKGGLFF
>TRBJ2-2|few|-|TRBV19
TGTGCCAGTAGTAGCAGGGAGCTGGGCACCGGGGAGCTGTTTTTT
CASSSRELGTGELFF
>TRBJ2-2|-|-|TRBV7-6
TGTGCCAGCACCAGGGAGGACACCGGGGAGCTGTTTTTT
CASTREDTGELFF
>TRBJ2-3|once|TRBD2|TRBV12-5
TGTGCTAGTGGCATGCTCCATGATACCCCGACTAGCGGGAATCCAGATACGCAGTATTTT
CASGMLHDTPTSGNPDTQYF
>TRBJ2-1|-|-|TRBV7-6
TGTGCCAGCAGCTTAGGACCGGGACTGTACGATGAGCAGTTCTTC
CASSLGPGLYDEQFF
>TRBJ1-2|once|-|TRBV5-1
TGCGCCAGCAGCTTGAGGGGACCCCCCGCGGATGGCTACACCTTC
CASSLRGPPADGYTF
>TRBJ2-1|few|-|TRBV19
TGTGCCACGCGGAGGAGGAGTAGTAATGAGCAGTTCTTC
CATRRRSSNEQFF
>TRBJ2-1|few|-|TRBV28
TGTGCCAGCAGTTTGCCCAGGGTGGTCTACAATGAGCAGTTCTTC
CASSLPRVVYNEQFF